The rows below give T cell receptor beta chains drawn from one sample of a study of CXCR3-negative and CXCR3-positive naive CD8 T cells. TCRdb re-called the 5' RACE reads and catalogs CDR3 proteins one per entry, DNA excluded. The sample table includes some 60,000 distinct CDR3 sequences. The sample was naive CXCR3+ CD8+ T cells from blood. The origin of the receptors is a human donor in good health. Some clones in this sample may be carry-over from other donors' samples. The CDR3 runs from the conserved cysteine through the conserved F or W. Clone size is not always given. Where it is, it says once, few, many or a class for expanded clones.

cdr3_aa: CASSPGAGETQYF
j_call: TRBJ2-5
cdr3_length: 13
v_call: TRBV18
clone_size: .

cdr3_aa: CASSQEGGLKDAFF
j_call: TRBJ1-1
cdr3_length: 14
v_call: TRBV3-1
clone_size: .

cdr3_aa: CASSYSGLATGELFF
j_call: TRBJ2-2
cdr3_length: 15
v_call: TRBV6-2/TRBV6-3
clone_size: .

cdr3_aa: CASSLGGPSSAQYF
j_call: TRBJ2-5
cdr3_length: 14
v_call: TRBV11-2
clone_size: .

cdr3_aa: CASNRRTNSYEQYF
j_call: TRBJ2-7
cdr3_length: 14
v_call: TRBV6-2/TRBV6-3
clone_size: .

cdr3_aa: CASSIGLPDTQYF
j_call: TRBJ2-3
cdr3_length: 13
v_call: TRBV9
clone_size: .

cdr3_aa: CASSLRVEEDGQYF
j_call: TRBJ2-7
cdr3_length: 14
v_call: TRBV7-9
clone_size: .

cdr3_aa: CASSQSIGDYTGELFF
j_call: TRBJ2-2
cdr3_length: 16
v_call: TRBV5-4
clone_size: .

cdr3_aa: CASSANSWGGNEQFF
j_call: TRBJ2-1
cdr3_length: 15
v_call: TRBV2
clone_size: .

cdr3_aa: CASSGRGYTDTQYF
j_call: TRBJ2-3
cdr3_length: 14
v_call: TRBV7-3
clone_size: .

cdr3_aa: CASSSGWRDREPDTQYF
j_call: TRBJ2-3
cdr3_length: 17
v_call: TRBV12-3/TRBV12-4
clone_size: .

cdr3_aa: CSVEDGAAEHYGYTF
j_call: TRBJ1-2
cdr3_length: 15
v_call: TRBV29-1
clone_size: .

cdr3_aa: CASSLRVGRRPNTGELFF
j_call: TRBJ2-2
cdr3_length: 18
v_call: TRBV5-5
clone_size: .

cdr3_aa: CSARGLAGLGGNEQFF
j_call: TRBJ2-1
cdr3_length: 16
v_call: TRBV20-1
clone_size: .

cdr3_aa: CASTTGGGRNTEAFF
j_call: TRBJ1-1
cdr3_length: 15
v_call: TRBV6-6
clone_size: .

cdr3_aa: CASSSTLIPWREGSNTEAFF
j_call: TRBJ1-1
cdr3_length: 20
v_call: TRBV5-1
clone_size: .

cdr3_aa: CATYDRFVSNQPQHF
j_call: TRBJ1-5
cdr3_length: 15
v_call: TRBV12-3/TRBV12-4
clone_size: .

cdr3_aa: CATSRVRGEQYF
j_call: TRBJ2-7
cdr3_length: 12
v_call: TRBV15
clone_size: .

cdr3_aa: CASSQEVRQAYEQYF
j_call: TRBJ2-7
cdr3_length: 15
v_call: TRBV4-2
clone_size: .

cdr3_aa: CASSLGPKPNYGYTF
j_call: TRBJ1-2
cdr3_length: 15
v_call: TRBV7-9
clone_size: .

cdr3_aa: CASSLSGRPYEQYF
j_call: TRBJ2-7
cdr3_length: 14
v_call: TRBV7-9
clone_size: .

cdr3_aa: CASSSQRDSNYEQYF
j_call: TRBJ2-7
cdr3_length: 15
v_call: TRBV27
clone_size: .

cdr3_aa: CASSYSQGIGELFF
j_call: TRBJ2-2
cdr3_length: 14
v_call: TRBV6-6
clone_size: .

cdr3_aa: CASSVDPGLLYEQYF
j_call: TRBJ2-7
cdr3_length: 15
v_call: TRBV9
clone_size: .

cdr3_aa: CASSLLLADNEQFF
j_call: TRBJ2-1
cdr3_length: 14
v_call: TRBV12-3/TRBV12-4
clone_size: .

cdr3_aa: CASSSTGVIGDNLGELFF
j_call: TRBJ2-2
cdr3_length: 18
v_call: TRBV6-5
clone_size: .

cdr3_aa: CASSEAGQGNTEAFF
j_call: TRBJ1-1
cdr3_length: 15
v_call: TRBV9
clone_size: .

cdr3_aa: CASSLAQRGLAASRTYEQYF
j_call: TRBJ2-7
cdr3_length: 20
v_call: TRBV12-3/TRBV12-4
clone_size: .

cdr3_aa: CSARKRGYNEQFF
j_call: TRBJ2-1
cdr3_length: 13
v_call: TRBV29-1
clone_size: .

cdr3_aa: CASSHSYEQYF
j_call: TRBJ2-7
cdr3_length: 11
v_call: TRBV3-1
clone_size: medium-sized

cdr3_aa: CASSPGAAYQETQYF
j_call: TRBJ2-5
cdr3_length: 15
v_call: TRBV12-3/TRBV12-4
clone_size: .

cdr3_aa: CASSLGLEFETQYF
j_call: TRBJ2-5
cdr3_length: 14
v_call: TRBV3-1
clone_size: .

cdr3_aa: CASSSPRNDEQYF
j_call: TRBJ2-7
cdr3_length: 13
v_call: TRBV7-9
clone_size: .

cdr3_aa: CASSSPGQGDNSPLHF
j_call: TRBJ1-6
cdr3_length: 16
v_call: TRBV6-2/TRBV6-3
clone_size: .

cdr3_aa: CSANEYDTDFNEKLFF
j_call: TRBJ1-4
cdr3_length: 16
v_call: TRBV20-1
clone_size: .

cdr3_aa: CASSLAGSSSYGYTF
j_call: TRBJ1-2
cdr3_length: 15
v_call: TRBV7-8
clone_size: .

cdr3_aa: CASRERTSGGEGNEQFF
j_call: TRBJ2-1
cdr3_length: 17
v_call: TRBV2
clone_size: .

cdr3_aa: CASSLGGAGANVLTF
j_call: TRBJ2-6
cdr3_length: 15
v_call: TRBV7-9
clone_size: .

cdr3_aa: CASREVTSVRQETQYF
j_call: TRBJ2-5
cdr3_length: 16
v_call: TRBV7-9
clone_size: .

cdr3_aa: CASSLDWGSPYEQYF
j_call: TRBJ2-7
cdr3_length: 15
v_call: TRBV28
clone_size: .

cdr3_aa: CASSLYYDRGLEAFF
j_call: TRBJ1-1
cdr3_length: 15
v_call: TRBV7-9
clone_size: .

cdr3_aa: CASSQDPPGDIQYF
j_call: TRBJ2-4
cdr3_length: 14
v_call: TRBV4-2
clone_size: .

cdr3_aa: CASSDGGGSYNEQLF
j_call: TRBJ2-1
cdr3_length: 15
v_call: TRBV6-4
clone_size: .

cdr3_aa: CATSRGTTDTQYF
j_call: TRBJ2-3
cdr3_length: 13
v_call: TRBV15
clone_size: .